This T cell receptor beta chain was captured in a study of T-cell reconstitution after alpha-beta-depleted transplantation in children. This CDR3 contains 16 residues. The ends were cut back, 0 bases at V and 3 bases at J, with 12 bases in the middle. Germline V lookup: CDR1 MNHEY, CDR2 SMNVEV (reference sequence). Unique molecular identifiers tagged the TCRbeta library. In TCRdb, the PCR reads were re-called with MiXCR into one record per CDR3 protein. The sample holds about 200,000 distinct CDR3 sequences; about 6% are singletons and the top ten take about 5%. This clonotype was counted many times. The receptor comes from a girl less than two years old with combined immunodeficiency, due to receive a stem cell transplant. Source: PBMCs, taken before TCRalphabeta/CD19-depleted stem cell transplant. The chain recombines TRBV27 with TRBJ2-1; D gene uncertain. The CDR3 sequence is CASSLSASFIYNEQFF. CDR3 DNA sequence: TGTGCCAGCAGTTTATCCGCTAGTTTTATCTACAATGAGCAGTTCTTC.